This T cell receptor beta chain was recovered during a study of chemoradiotherapy in HPV16-positive cancers. Study-wide findings and caveats: Only a couple of HPV16-positive patients supplied the functional HPV-specificity definition. For HPV16-positive patients, expanding HPV-responsive T cells associated with longer recurrence-free survival.

Measured with immunoSEQ multiplex PCR; TCRdb has only the in-frame clones, and not every one. The sample includes fewer than 70,000 clones, 90% of them seen just once. Repertoires were sampled repeatedly during chemoradiotherapy. Concerning this clone: The antigen is not known.

The sample was blood, taken from a patient who underwent chemoradiotherapy. This clonotype was obtained from a human donor with HPV-associated anogenital cancer.

The CDR3 loop is CATSRDPVTQYF. As DNA, the CDR3 is TGTGCCACCAGCAGAGATCCGGTTACGCAGTATTTT. The chain is built from TRBV15 and TRBJ2-3; unclear D gene. Looked up from germline, CDR1 is LNHNV and CDR2 is YYDKDF (reference sequence). The CDR3 has 12 residues. V was cut by 0 bases and J by 8 bases, with 6 bases left in between. Looking up the rest from reference TRBV15 and TRBJ2-3 gives the full variable domain: DAMVIQNPRYQVTQFGKPVTLSCSQTLNHNVMYWYQQKSSQAPKLLFHYYDKDFNNEADTPDNFQSRRPNTSFCFLDIRSPGLGDTAMYLCATSRDPVTQYFGPGTRLTVL.